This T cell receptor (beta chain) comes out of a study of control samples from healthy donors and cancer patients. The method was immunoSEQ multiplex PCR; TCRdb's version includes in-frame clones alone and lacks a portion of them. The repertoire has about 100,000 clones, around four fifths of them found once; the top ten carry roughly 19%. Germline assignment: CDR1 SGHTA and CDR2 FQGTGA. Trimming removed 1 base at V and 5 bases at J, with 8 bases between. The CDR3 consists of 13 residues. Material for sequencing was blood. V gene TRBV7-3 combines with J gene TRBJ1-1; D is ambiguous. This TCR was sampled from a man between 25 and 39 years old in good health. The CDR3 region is CASSLRAATEAFF. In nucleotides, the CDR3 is TGTGCCAGCAGCTTAAGGGCCGCTACTGAAGCTTTCTTT.